Below, one TCR beta chain is given with its context. The data stem from a study of blood T cell repertoires in COVID-19. Data came from immunoSEQ multiplex PCR; TCRdb stores just in-frame clones and leaves some out. Of some 210,000 clones in the sample, roughly 87% are singletons; the top ten hold 10%. The germline V and J ends were trimmed by 0 bases and 9 bases, with 10 bases remaining between them. CDR3 length: 13 amino acids. Germline-derived CDR1 and CDR2 are SGDLS and YYNGEE. The receptor's source is a man younger than 35 with acute COVID-19. The chain has TRBV9 and TRBJ2-1; D unresolved. Input material: PBMCs or T cells enriched from blood (not recorded which). The CDR3 nucleotides are TGTGCCAGCAGCGTAGAAAATCCAGTTGAGCAGTTCTTC. It encodes CASSVENPVEQFF.